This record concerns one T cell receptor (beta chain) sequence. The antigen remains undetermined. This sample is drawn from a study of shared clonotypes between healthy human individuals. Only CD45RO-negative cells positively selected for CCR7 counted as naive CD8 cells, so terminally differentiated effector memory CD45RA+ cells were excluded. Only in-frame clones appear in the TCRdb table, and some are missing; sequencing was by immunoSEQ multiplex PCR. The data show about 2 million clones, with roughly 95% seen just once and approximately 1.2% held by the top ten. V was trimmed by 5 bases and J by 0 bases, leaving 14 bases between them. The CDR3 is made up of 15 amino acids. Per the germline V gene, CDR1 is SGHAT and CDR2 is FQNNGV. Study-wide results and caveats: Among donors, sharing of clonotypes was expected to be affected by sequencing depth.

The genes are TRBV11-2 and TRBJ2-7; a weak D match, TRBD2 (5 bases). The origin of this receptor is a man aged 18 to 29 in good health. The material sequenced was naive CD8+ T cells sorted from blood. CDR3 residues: CASSLGSSDSYEQYF. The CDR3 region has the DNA TGTGCCAGCAGCCTCGGCAGTAGCGACTCCTACGAGCAGTACTTC.